The clone carrying this T cell receptor (beta chain) was seen only a few times. Sequencing was performed with immunoSEQ multiplex PCR; in TCRdb, only in-frame clones are kept and a portion is missing. The sample contains roughly 59,000 clones, roughly four fifths of which appear only once. The CDR3 totals 15 residues. The V and J ends lost 3 bases and 3 bases respectively, with 12 bases between them. Germline V gene lookup returns CDR1 KGHSH and CDR2 LQKENI. These data are taken from a study of blood T cell repertoires in COVID-19. The chain combines TRBV18 with TRBJ1-5, with D perhaps matching TRBD1 (6 bases). The receptor comes from a woman aged 80 or over with acute or convalescent COVID-19. Sequenced sample: peripheral blood. The CDR3 sequence: CASSPRQAVNQPQHF. CDR3 coding DNA: TGTGCCAGCTCACCCAGACAGGCCGTCAATCAGCCCCAGCATTTT.